Following are 11 T cell receptor beta chains from one sample sequenced in a study of T cell responses to AZD1222 COVID-19 vaccine. Clones were read by immunoSEQ multiplex PCR, and TCRdb kept only the in-frame ones, dropping some. The data show 100,000 to 150,000 clones, approximately 91% seen once. Sequencing used peripheral blood, obtained 28 days after the second AZD1222 dose. The source of these receptors is an adult who received the AZD1222 COVID-19 vaccine.

The CDR3 bases are TGCGCCAGCAGCCATTCCAGCGAGAATACGCAGTATTTT. Protein sequence: CASSHSSENTQYF. This rearrangement joins TRBV4-1 to TRBJ2-3; no firm D call. Germline V gene data show CDR1 as MGHRA and CDR2 as YSYEKL. The CDR3 length is 13 residues. Trimming took off 3 bases at V and 7 bases at J, with 11 bases between the two ends.

V and J are TRBV7-8 and TRBJ1-3, with D possibly TRBD1 on 6 matching bases. This CDR3 region has 14 residues. Trimming pared 2 bases from V and 8 bases from J, leaving 13 bases between. Germline assignment: CDR1 SGHVS and CDR2 FQNEAQ. The DNA of the CDR3 is TGTGCCAGCAGCTTATCCAGGGGAGGAGACACCATATATTTT. Encoded protein: CASSLSRGGDTIYF.

The chain has TRBV27 and TRBJ2-2; weak D call: TRBD2 (5 bases). With 5 bases removed from V and 3 bases from J, the gap between germline ends came to 10 bases. The CDR3 runs 14 residues. CDR1 is MNHEY, CDR2 SMNVEV, per germline (reference sequence). This chain's CDR3 is CASSRLGDTGELFF. The CDR3 DNA reads TGTGCCAGCAGTCGACTCGGGGACACCGGGGAGCTGTTTTTT.

The chain joins TRBV7-9 to TRBJ2-5; D not certain. V lost 1 base to trimming and J lost 4 bases, with 10 bases between them. The CDR3 contains 14 residues. Per germline, CDR1 SEHNR and CDR2 FQNEAQ (reference sequence). The CDR3 DNA is TGTGCCAGCAGCTTAGAGCCCAATGGAGAGACCCAGTACTTC. This encodes CASSLEPNGETQYF.

The genes are TRBV5-1 and TRBJ2-5; 12 nucleotides line up with TRBD2. V was clipped by 4 bases and J by 7 bases; unmatched bases: 14. The CDR3 spans 17 residues. The V gene's germline CDR1 is SGHRS and CDR2 YFSETQ. The CDR3 DNA reads as TGCGCCAGCAGCCAGCAGACTAGCGGGAGTGGGGAATTGACCCAGTACTTC. This codes for CASSQQTSGSGELTQYF. The full variable domain, completed using reference TRBV5-1 and TRBJ2-5, is KAGVTQTPRYLIKTRGQQVTLSCSPISGHRSVSWYQQTPGQGLQFLFEYFSETQRNKGNFPGRFSGRQFSNSRSEMNVSTLELGDSALYLCASSQQTSGSGELTQYFGPGTRLLVL.

CDR3 coding DNA: TGTGCCAGCAGCATCGGCCCTGATGGCTACACCTTC. This gives the protein CASSIGPDGYTF. V is TRBV28 and J is TRBJ1-2; D unclear. In germline, CDR1 is MDHEN, CDR2 SYDVKM. The V gene lost 6 bases and the J gene lost 6 bases, with 11 bases spanning the gap. The CDR3 runs 12 residues.

The chain is built from TRBV25-1 and TRBJ1-2, with D possibly TRBD1 on 6 matching bases. Per germline, CDR1 MGHDK and CDR2 SYGVNS. V lost 4 bases to trimming and J lost 4 bases, with 16 bases between them. CDR3 length: 15 residues. As DNA, the CDR3 is TGTGCCAGCAGTGGGCCCGGGGGCCCAATCTATGGCTACACCTTC. Its protein is CASSGPGGPIYGYTF.

This clone was seen only a few times. The V and J genes are TRBV19 and TRBJ1-1; D is ambiguous. Germline V gene data show CDR1 as LNHDA and CDR2 as SQIVND (reference sequence). The CDR3 has 16 amino acids. V was pared by 2 bases and J by 0 bases, with 13 bases between. As DNA, the CDR3 is TGTGCCAGTAGTATACGACGGCAGGTGTTGAACACTGAAGCTTTCTTT. Translating gives CASSIRRQVLNTEAFF.

This rearrangement joins TRBV18 to TRBJ2-1, with 7 bases lining up with TRBD2. The CDR3 is made up of 15 amino acids. CDR1 KGHSH and CDR2 LQKENI come from the germline V gene. Trimming cost V 6 bases and J 3 bases; bases outside gene matches: 8. The CDR3 sequence: CASSQLAILYNEQFF. CDR3 nucleotide sequence: TGTGCCAGCTCTCAACTAGCGATCCTCTACAATGAGCAGTTCTTC.

The chain's CDR3 is CAISAGTGTGDQQFF. In DNA form, the CDR3 reads TGTGCCATCAGTGCTGGGACAGGGACTGGTGATCAGCAGTTCTTC. The chain joins TRBV10-3 to TRBJ2-1; TRBD1 aligns across 9 bases. Germline trimming cut 4 bases from V and 11 bases from J; bases unmatched to any gene: 12. The CDR3 has 15 amino acids. CDR1 is ENHRY, CDR2 SYGVKD, per germline.

This clone was found once. The chain employs TRBV5-1 and TRBJ1-2, with no clear D. The germline gives CDR1 SGHRS, CDR2 YFSETQ. There are 13 residues in the CDR3. V gave up 0 bases and J gave up 4 bases, with 7 bases separating them. DNA of the CDR3: TGCGCCAGCAGCTTGGACGGGCTCTATGGCTACACCTTC. Amino acid sequence: CASSLDGLYGYTF.